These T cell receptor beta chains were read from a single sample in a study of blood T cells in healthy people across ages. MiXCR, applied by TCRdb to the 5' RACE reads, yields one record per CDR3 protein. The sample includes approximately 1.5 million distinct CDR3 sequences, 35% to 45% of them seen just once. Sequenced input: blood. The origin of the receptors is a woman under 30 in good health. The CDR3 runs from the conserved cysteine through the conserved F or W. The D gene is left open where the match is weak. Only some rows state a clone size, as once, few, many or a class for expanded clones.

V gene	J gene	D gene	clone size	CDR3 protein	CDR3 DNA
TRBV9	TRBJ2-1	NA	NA	CASSAGSDFAYNEQFF	TGTGCCAGCAGCGCGGGGAGCGACTTCGCCTACAATGAGCAGTTCTTC
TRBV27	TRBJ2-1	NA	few	CASTSRQSAYNEQFF	TGTGCCAGCACCTCCCGACAGAGCGCCTACAATGAGCAGTTCTTC
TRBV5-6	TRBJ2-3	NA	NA	CASNLMTGRTDTQYF	TGTGCCAGCAATCTGATGACAGGTCGGACAGATACGCAGTATTTT
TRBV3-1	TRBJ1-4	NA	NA	CASSQDAGGRVDEKLFF	TGTGCCAGCAGCCAAGATGCTGGTGGCAGGGTGGATGAAAAACTGTTTTTT
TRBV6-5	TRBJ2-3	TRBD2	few	CASGSGVGTDTQYF	TGTGCCAGCGGAAGCGGGGTCGGCACAGATACGCAGTATTTT
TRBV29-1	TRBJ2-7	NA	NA	CSVETAFSYEQYF	TGCAGCGTTGAAACCGCATTTTCCTACGAGCAGTACTTC
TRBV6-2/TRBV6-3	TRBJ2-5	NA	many	CASSSRQDQQYF	TGTGCCAGCAGCTCGAGACAGGATCAGCAGTACTTC
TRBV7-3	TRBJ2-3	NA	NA	CASSLKSSVADTQYF	TGTGCCAGCAGCTTAAAGTCTAGCGTTGCAGATACGCAGTATTTT
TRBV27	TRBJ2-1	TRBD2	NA	CASSPGTSGSQNEQFF	TGTGCCAGCAGTCCTGGGACTAGCGGGAGTCAAAATGAGCAGTTCTTC
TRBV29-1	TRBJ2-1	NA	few	CSVEGDDRSYNEQFF	TGCAGCGTTGAGGGAGACGACAGATCCTACAATGAGCAGTTCTTC
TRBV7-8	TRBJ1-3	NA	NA	CAGSLQAFSGNTIYF	TGTGCCGGCAGCCTACAGGCCTTCTCTGGAAACACCATATATTTT
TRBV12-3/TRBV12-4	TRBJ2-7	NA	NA	CASSAGNSAYEQYF	TGTGCCAGCAGTGCCGGAAACAGCGCCTACGAGCAGTACTTC
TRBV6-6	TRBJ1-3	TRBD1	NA	CASSTTSTGDENTIYF	TGTGCCAGCAGTACCACTTCGACAGGGGATGAGAACACCATATATTTT
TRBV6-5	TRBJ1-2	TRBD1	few	CASSRTTGPYGYTF	TGTGCCAGCAGCAGAACGACAGGGCCCTATGGCTACACCTTC
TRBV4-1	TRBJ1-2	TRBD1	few	CASSRVGDSNYGYTF	TGCGCCAGCAGCCGGGTGGGGGACAGTAACTATGGCTACACCTTC
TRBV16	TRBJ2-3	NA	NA	CASSQSSSDTQYF	TGTGCCAGCAGCCAATCGTCGTCAGATACGCAGTATTTT
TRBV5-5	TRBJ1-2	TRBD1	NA	CASSIITGAVGGYTF	TGTGCCAGCAGCATAATTACAGGGGCCGTGGGAGGCTACACCTTC
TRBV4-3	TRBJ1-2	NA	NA	CASSQDRRAYGYTF	TGCGCCAGCAGCCAAGATCGAAGGGCCTATGGCTACACCTTC
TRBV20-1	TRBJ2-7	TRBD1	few	CSARDVGTGVSYEQYF	TGCAGTGCTAGAGATGTCGGGACAGGGGTTTCCTACGAGCAGTACTTC
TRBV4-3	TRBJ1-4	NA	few	CASSQDWGVVRGNEKLFF	TGCGCCAGCAGCCAAGATTGGGGGGTGGTCCGGGGGAATGAAAAACTGTTTTTT
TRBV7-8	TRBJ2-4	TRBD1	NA	CASSLWGRGAKNIQYF	TGTGCCAGCAGCTTATGGGGCAGGGGGGCCAAAAACATTCAGTACTTC
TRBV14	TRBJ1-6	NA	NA	CASSQVSQYNSPLHF	TGTGCCAGCAGCCAAGTATCACAGTATAATTCACCCCTCCACTTT
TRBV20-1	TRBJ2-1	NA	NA	CSASPVASHNEQFF	TGCAGTGCTAGTCCCGTAGCGAGCCACAATGAGCAGTTCTTC
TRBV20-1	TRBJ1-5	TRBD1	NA	CSAREAGGEKTPQHF	TGCAGTGCTAGAGAGGCAGGGGGCGAAAAAACCCCCCAGCATTTT
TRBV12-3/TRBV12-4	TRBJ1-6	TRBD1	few	CASSRDREDSPLHF	TGTGCCAGCAGCCGGGACAGGGAGGATTCACCCCTCCACTTT
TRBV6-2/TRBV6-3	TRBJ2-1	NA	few	CASSDASSYNEQFF	TGTGCCAGCAGTGACGCGAGCTCCTACAATGAGCAGTTCTTC
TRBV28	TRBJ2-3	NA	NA	CAASTDTQYF	TGTGCGGCTAGCACAGATACGCAGTATTTT
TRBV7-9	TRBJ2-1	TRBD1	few	CASSSSRTGWNEQFF	TGTGCCAGCAGCTCCAGCAGGACAGGGTGGAATGAGCAGTTCTTC
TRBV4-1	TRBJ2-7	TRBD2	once	CASSQVTSGSGTEQYF	TGCGCCAGCAGCCAAGTGACTAGCGGGAGCGGGACCGAGCAGTACTTC
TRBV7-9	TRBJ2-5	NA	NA	CASSQLALGEQYF	TGTGCCAGCAGCCAGCTAGCCCTGGGTGAGCAGTACTTC
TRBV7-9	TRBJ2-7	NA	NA	CASSLLGAPYEQYF	TGTGCCAGCAGCTTACTTGGGGCCCCCTACGAGCAGTACTTC
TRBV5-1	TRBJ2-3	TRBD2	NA	CAGSEDPSGGATDTQYF	TGCGCCGGCAGCGAAGACCCTAGCGGGGGGGCAACAGATACGCAGTATTTT
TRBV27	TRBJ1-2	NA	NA	CASTRIGGAGYGHTF	TGTGCCAGCACCCGAATCGGGGGGGCTGGATATGGCCACACCTTC
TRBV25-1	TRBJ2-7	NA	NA	CAIQPWGAYEQYF	TGTGCCATCCAGCCCTGGGGGGCCTACGAGCAGTACTTC
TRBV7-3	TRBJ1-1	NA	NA	CASRGSVNTEAFF	TGTGCCAGCCGGGGCTCCGTGAACACTGAAGCTTTCTTT
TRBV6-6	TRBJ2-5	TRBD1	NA	CASSLGTGGYLETQYF	TGTGCCAGCAGTCTCGGGACAGGCGGGTATCTAGAGACCCAGTACTTC
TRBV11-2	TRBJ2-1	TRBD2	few	CASSLDEIAGGGDNEQFF	TGTGCCAGCAGCTTAGATGAAATAGCGGGAGGGGGGGACAATGAGCAGTTCTTC
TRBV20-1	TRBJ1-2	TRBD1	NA	CNAMGDRDGGYTF	TGCAATGCAATGGGGGACAGGGATGGTGGCTACACCTTC
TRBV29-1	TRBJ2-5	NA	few	CSVEWGQGQETQYF	TGCAGCGTTGAATGGGGGCAGGGGCAAGAGACCCAGTACTTC
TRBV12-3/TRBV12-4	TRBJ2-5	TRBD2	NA	CASSRGDGGAWETQYF	TGTGCCAGCAGTCGGGGGGACGGGGGGGCTTGGGAGACCCAGTACTTC
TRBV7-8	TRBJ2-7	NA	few	CASSTDRIPYEQYF	TGTGCCAGCAGCACCGACAGGATACCCTACGAGCAGTACTTC
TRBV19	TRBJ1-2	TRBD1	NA	CASTSGQGASGYTF	TGTGCCAGTACCTCGGGACAGGGGGCCTCTGGCTACACCTTC
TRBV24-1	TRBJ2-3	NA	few	CATSSLVRTDTQYF	TGTGCCACCAGCTCCCTCGTGCGAACAGATACGCAGTATTTT
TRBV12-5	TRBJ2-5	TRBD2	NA	CASGSTSGTYNEQYF	TGTGCTAGTGGTTCGACTAGCGGAACCTACAATGAGCAGTACTTC
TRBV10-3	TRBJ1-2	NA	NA	CAIREDGYTF	TGTGCCATCAGGGAGGATGGCTACACCTTC
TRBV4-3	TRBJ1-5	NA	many	CASSLTTNRGYQPQHF	TGCGCCAGCAGCCTCACAACAAATAGGGGGTATCAGCCCCAGCATTTT
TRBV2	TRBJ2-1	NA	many	CASSEAGGFGYNEQFF	TGTGCCAGCAGTGAAGCGGGGGGTTTTGGCTACAATGAGCAGTTCTTC
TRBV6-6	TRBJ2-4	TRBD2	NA	CASSLHLLAGIKNIQYF	TGTGCCAGCAGTTTGCACCTACTAGCGGGGATCAAAAACATTCAGTACTTC
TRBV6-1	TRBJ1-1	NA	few	CASSTRDTRGMNTEAFF	TGTGCCAGCAGTACCCGGGACACAAGGGGGATGAACACTGAAGCTTTCTTT
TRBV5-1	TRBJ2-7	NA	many	CASSFRGTYEQYF	TGCGCCAGCAGCTTTCGGGGGACCTACGAGCAGTACTTC
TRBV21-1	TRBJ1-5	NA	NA	CASSNNRGQSNQPQHF	TGTGCCAGCAGCAACAACAGGGGGCAAAGCAATCAGCCCCAGCATTTT
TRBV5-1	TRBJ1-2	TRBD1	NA	CASSLQGQGYGYTF	TGCGCCAGCAGCTTGCAGGGACAGGGCTATGGCTACACCTTC
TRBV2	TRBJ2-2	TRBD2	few	CASSEGRLAGQPGELFF	TGTGCCAGCAGTGAAGGGAGACTAGCGGGCCAACCGGGGGAGCTGTTTTTT